The 19 T cell receptor beta chains below all came from one sample that was sequenced in a study of vaccination effects on CD4 cells after COVID-19. Libraries were prepared by immunoSEQ multiplex PCR; TCRdb keeps only in-frame clonotypes and omits some of them. This repertoire shows 24,000 or so clones, approximately 80% found once; its top ten account for about 19%. Sequencing followed a ViraFEST assay step that expanded antigen-specific CD4+ T cells with viral peptide pools. Isolating CD4+ T cells followed around nine days of culture. This person's SARS-CoV-2 infection, confirmed by PCR, occurred between March and December 2020. What these receptors recognize is not known. Sequences were derived from CD4+ T cells from PBMCs cultured with HCoV-NL63 spike peptides, sampled before COVID-19 vaccination. The origin of the receptors is a human donor who had a prior SARS-CoV-2 infection.

The V gene is TRBV11-3, the J gene TRBJ2-2; the D gene is possibly TRBD2 (5 bases). Germline CDR1 reads SGHNT; CDR2 reads YENEEA. V shed 2 bases and J shed 0 bases, with 7 bases lying between them. CDR3 length: 15 residues. The CDR3 nucleotides are TGTGCCAGCAGCTTACACGGGGCGAACACCGGGGAGCTGTTTTTT. Its translation is CASSLHGANTGELFF. Using reference TRBV11-3 and TRBJ2-2 for the parts outside the CDR3, the full variable domain is EAGVVQSPRYKIIEKKQPVAFWCNPISGHNTLYWYLQNLGQGPELLIRYENEEAVDDSQLPKDRFSAERLKGVDSTLKIQPAELGDSAVYLCASSLHGANTGELFFGEGSRLTVL.

V and J are TRBV20-1 and TRBJ2-3; D is possibly TRBD2 (6 bases). Trimming left V 3 bases short and J 5 bases short, with 15 bases between. Germline-derived CDR1 and CDR2 are DFQATT and SNEGSKA (reference sequence). The CDR3 contains 14 residues. CDR3 amino acids: CSASAGSPGDTQYF. The CDR3 coding sequence is TGCAGTGCTAGTGCGGGGAGTCCCGGAGATACGCAGTATTTT.

V usage is TRBV6-6 and J usage is TRBJ1-6; no clear D gene. The CDR3 is 15 residues long. Trimming took off 0 bases at V and 8 bases at J, with 11 bases between the two ends. Per germline, CDR1 MNHNY and CDR2 SVGAGI (reference sequence). DNA for the CDR3: TGTGCCAGCAGTTACTCTCGGGAGGAGTATTCACCCCTCCACTTT. Its translation is CASSYSREEYSPLHF.

The chain uses TRBV28 and TRBJ2-7, with D tentatively TRBD1 (6 bases). With 4 bases removed from V and 2 bases from J, the gap between germline ends came to 15 bases. This CDR3 is built from 15 residues. Germline V gene data show CDR1 as MDHEN and CDR2 as SYDVKM. The CDR3: CASSSPGTPPYEQYF. The CDR3, as DNA: TGTGCCAGCAGTTCCCCCGGGACACCGCCCTACGAGCAGTACTTC.

The chain is built from TRBV11-2 and TRBJ2-1, with D possibly being TRBD1 (5 bases). Germline V gene sequence: CDR1 SGHAT, CDR2 FQNNGV. Trimming shortened V by 6 bases and J by 0 bases, and 15 bases separated the two germline ends. The CDR3 is 16 amino acids. The chain's CDR3 is CASSNRQTSSYNEQFF. The DNA of the CDR3 is TGTGCCAGCAGTAACCGACAGACGAGCTCCTACAATGAGCAGTTCTTC.

The gene calls are TRBV12-3 or TRBV12-4 and TRBJ2-1; D remains unclear. V gave up 2 bases and J gave up 7 bases, with 9 bases separating them. CDR3 length equals 13 residues. The CDR3 DNA sequence: TGTGCCAGCAGTTTATTAGAAGGGAATGAGCAGTTCTTC. Its protein product is CASSLLEGNEQFF.

The count of this clone is one. The chain carries TRBV6-5 and TRBJ1-5, with D tentatively TRBD1 (5 bases). Trimming cost V 7 bases and J 3 bases, with 16 bases left between them. CDR1 is MNHEY, CDR2 SVGAGI, per germline. This CDR3 region has 15 residues. The chain's CDR3 is CASTEPDSVNQPQHF. The DNA for the CDR3 is TGTGCCAGCACCGAACCCGACAGTGTCAATCAGCCCCAGCATTTT.

This chain uses TRBV6-6 with TRBJ2-5; 9 nucleotides line up with TRBD2. Germline trimming cut 5 bases from V and 0 bases from J; bases unmatched to any gene: 7. The length of the CDR3 is 16 residues. Per the germline V gene, CDR1 is MNHNY and CDR2 is SVGAGI (reference sequence). The CDR3 spells CASSRLAEGYQETQYF. DNA for the CDR3: TGTGCCAGCAGTCGACTAGCGGAGGGGTACCAAGAGACCCAGTACTTC.

The chain recombines TRBV2 with TRBJ1-4; 9 positions match TRBD1. The V segment lost 6 bases and the J segment 7 bases; nucleotides outside the gene matches: 6. Germline V lookup: CDR1 SNHLY, CDR2 FYNNEI. The CDR3 sequence is 14 residues long. CDR3 region: CASRQTGGSEKLFF. Here the CDR3 DNA reads TGTGCCAGCAGGCAGACAGGGGGAAGTGAAAAACTGTTTTTT.

The chain carries TRBV4-2 and TRBJ2-1, with 11 bases identical to TRBD2. CDR3 length equals 17 residues. Germline values: CDR1 LGHNA, CDR2 YNFKEQ. V was clipped by 0 bases and J by 7 bases; unmatched bases: 8. The CDR3 sequence is CASSQEVAPSGRNEQFF. CDR3 nucleotide sequence: TGTGCCAGCAGCCAAGAGGTAGCCCCTAGCGGGAGGAATGAGCAGTTCTTC.

The J gene is TRBJ1-1, the V gene TRBV5-5; the D is unclear. V lost 0 bases and J lost 1, with 10 bases in between. This CDR3 is built from 15 residues. Per germline, CDR1 SGHKS and CDR2 YYEKEE (reference sequence). Here the CDR3 reads CASSLGRATNTEAFF. In nucleotides, the CDR3 is TGTGCCAGCAGCTTGGGGAGGGCGACGAACACTGAAGCTTTCTTT.

The chain has TRBV7-3 and TRBJ2-3; D is ambiguous. The CDR3 is made up of 14 amino acids. The germline V and J ends were trimmed by 5 bases and 2 bases, with 11 bases remaining between them. Germline CDR1 and CDR2: SGHTA and FQGTGA. The CDR3 DNA reads as TGTGCCAGCAGCCCCGGAAGGGCCACAGATACGCAGTATTTT. Translation: CASSPGRATDTQYF.

This rearrangement joins TRBV6-5 to TRBJ2-3; D uncertain. V was cut by 6 bases and J by 1 base, with 8 bases left in between. The CDR3 has 13 amino acids. Germline loops: CDR1 MNHEY, CDR2 SVGAGI. As DNA, the CDR3 is TGTGCCAGCAGCCTCAGCGGCACAGATACGCAGTATTTT. It encodes CASSLSGTDTQYF.

The chain combines TRBV4-2 with TRBJ1-2; D is perhaps TRBD1 (5 bases). This CDR3 is built from 18 residues. Germline values: CDR1 LGHNA, CDR2 YNFKEQ. V was clipped by 0 bases and J by 4 bases, with 21 bases between them. CDR3 in DNA: TGTGCCAGCAGCCAAGATTATAACAGACAGTGGTCTCCCTATGGCTACACCTTC. Translation gives CASSQDYNRQWSPYGYTF.

V and J are TRBV19 and TRBJ2-3; D remains unclear. The germline V gene has CDR1 LNHDA and CDR2 SQIVND (reference sequence). Trimming took off 2 bases at V and 6 bases at J, with 6 bases between the two ends. This CDR3 region has 12 residues. The DNA of the CDR3 is TGTGCCAGTAGTATACGCCTGGATACGCAGTATTTT. It encodes CASSIRLDTQYF. The full variable domain, its missing parts supplied by reference TRBV19 and TRBJ2-3, is DGGITQSPKYLFRKEGQNVTLSCEQNLNHDAMYWYRQDPGQGLRLIYYSQIVNDFQKGDIAEGYSVSREKKESFPLTVTSAQKNPTAFYLCASSIRLDTQYFGPGTRLTVL.

The J gene is TRBJ2-5, the V gene TRBV4-3; D uncertain. This CDR3 contains 18 residues. CDR1 is LGHNA, CDR2 YSLEER, per germline. V was shortened by 3 bases and J by 4 bases, with 24 bases between the two germline ends. Here the CDR3 DNA reads TGCGCCAGCAGCCATTCTTACCCTGGGCCACCTAACCCAGAGACCCAGTACTTC. Its translation is CASSHSYPGPPNPETQYF.

This clone showed up just once. J is TRBJ1-1 and V is TRBV6-6, with D possibly TRBD1 on 5 matching bases. CDR3 length: 14 amino acids. CDR1 MNHNY and CDR2 SVGAGI come from the germline V gene (reference sequence). V was trimmed by 5 bases and J by 4 bases, leaving 14 bases between them. The CDR3 here is CASSLGDGSTEAFF. CDR3 in DNA: TGTGCCAGCAGTCTCGGGGACGGATCCACTGAAGCTTTCTTT.

V and J are TRBV7-2 and TRBJ2-5; 8 nucleotides match TRBD1. There are 16 residues in the CDR3. Germline CDR1 reads SGHTA; CDR2 reads FQGNSA. The V and J ends lost 5 bases and 2 bases, in that order; junction bases with no gene match: 10. The CDR3 DNA reads as TGTGCCAGCAGCCAATCAATAACAGGGGGTCAAGAGACCCAGTACTTC. Residues: CASSQSITGGQETQYF.

On this clone itself: Relative to the germline gene, one junction end is altered; a read error may explain this. The rearrangement links TRBV24-1 to TRBJ2-7; D is unresolved. Per germline, CDR1 KGHDR and CDR2 SFDVKD. CDR3 size: 8 residues. The chain's CDR3 is CATSESSF. The CDR3 DNA follows: TGTGCCACCAGTGAGAGTAGCTTC.